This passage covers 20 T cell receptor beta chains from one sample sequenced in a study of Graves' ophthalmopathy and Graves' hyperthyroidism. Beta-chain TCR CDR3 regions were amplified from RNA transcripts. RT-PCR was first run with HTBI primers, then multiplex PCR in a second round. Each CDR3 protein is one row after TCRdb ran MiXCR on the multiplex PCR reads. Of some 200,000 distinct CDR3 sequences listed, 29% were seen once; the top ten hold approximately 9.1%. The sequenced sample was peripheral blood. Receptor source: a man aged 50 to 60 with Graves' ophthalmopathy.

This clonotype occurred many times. DNA of the CDR3: TGTGCCAGCAGCCTTGGACAGGGGTGGGAGACCCAGTACTTC. It codes for CASSLGQGWETQYF. V usage is TRBV12-3 or TRBV12-4 and J usage is TRBJ2-5, with 9 nucleotides matching TRBD1. J gave up 5 bases and V 6 bases, and 7 bases lay outside the gene matches. The CDR3 is made up of 14 amino acids.

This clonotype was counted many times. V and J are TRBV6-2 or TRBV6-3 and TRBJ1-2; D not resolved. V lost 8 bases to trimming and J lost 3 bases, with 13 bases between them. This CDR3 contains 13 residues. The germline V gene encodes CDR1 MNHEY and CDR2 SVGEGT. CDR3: CASSRTRDYGYTF. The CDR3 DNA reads TGTGCCAGCTCCAGAACCCGGGACTATGGCTACACCTTC.

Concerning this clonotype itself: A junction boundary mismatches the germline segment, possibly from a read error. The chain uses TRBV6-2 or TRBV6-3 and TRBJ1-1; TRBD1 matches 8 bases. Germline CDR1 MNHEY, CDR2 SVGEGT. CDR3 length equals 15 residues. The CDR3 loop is CASIPPGGGRTEAFF. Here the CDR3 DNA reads TGTGCCAGCATCCCACCAGGGGGCGGGCGCACTGAGGCTTTCTTT.

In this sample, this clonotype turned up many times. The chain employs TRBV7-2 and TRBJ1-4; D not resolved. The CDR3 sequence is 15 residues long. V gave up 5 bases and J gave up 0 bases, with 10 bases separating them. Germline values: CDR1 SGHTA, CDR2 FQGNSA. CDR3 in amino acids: CASSRKLSTNEKLFF. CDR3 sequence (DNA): TGTGCCAGCAGCCGGAAACTCTCAACTAATGAAAAACTGTTTTTT.

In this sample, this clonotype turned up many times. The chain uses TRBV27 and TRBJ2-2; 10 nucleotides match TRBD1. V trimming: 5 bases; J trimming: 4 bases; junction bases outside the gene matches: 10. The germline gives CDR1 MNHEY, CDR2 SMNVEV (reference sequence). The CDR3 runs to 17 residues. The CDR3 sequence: CASSPPLGTGATGELFF. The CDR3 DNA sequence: TGTGCCAGCAGTCCCCCTTTGGGGACAGGGGCCACCGGGGAGCTGTTTTTT.

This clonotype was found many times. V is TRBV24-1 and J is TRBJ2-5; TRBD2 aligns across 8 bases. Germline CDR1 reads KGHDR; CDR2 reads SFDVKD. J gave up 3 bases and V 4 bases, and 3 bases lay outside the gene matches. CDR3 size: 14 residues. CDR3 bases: TGTGCCACCAGTGACCCGGGGGGGGAAGAGACCCAGTACTTC. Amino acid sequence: CATSDPGGEETQYF.

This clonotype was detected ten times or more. The CDR3 loop reads CASGFRDLIYEQYF. The CDR3 DNA follows: TGTGCCAGCGGATTCCGGGACCTAATCTACGAGCAGTACTTC. The chain uses TRBV28 and TRBJ2-7; D may match TRBD1 or TRBD2 (5 bases each). This CDR3 has 14 residues. V shed 8 bases and J shed 3 bases, with 17 bases lying between them. Per germline, CDR1 MDHEN and CDR2 SYDVKM.

Here the CDR3 reads CATSDSRSGLPYEQYF. The CDR3, as DNA: TGTGCCACCAGTGATTCTAGGTCTGGGCTTCCCTACGAGCAGTACTTC. The chain recombines TRBV24-1 with TRBJ2-7; D is undetermined. This CDR3 has 16 amino acids. Germline V lookup: CDR1 KGHDR, CDR2 SFDVKD. V dropped 2 bases and J dropped 2 bases, with 15 bases sitting between them.

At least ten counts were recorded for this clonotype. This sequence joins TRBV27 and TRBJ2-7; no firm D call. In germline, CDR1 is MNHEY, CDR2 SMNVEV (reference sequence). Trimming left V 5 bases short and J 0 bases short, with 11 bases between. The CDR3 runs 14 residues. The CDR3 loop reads CASSGNMSSYEQYF. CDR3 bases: TGTGCCAGCAGTGGGAATATGAGCTCCTACGAGCAGTACTTC.

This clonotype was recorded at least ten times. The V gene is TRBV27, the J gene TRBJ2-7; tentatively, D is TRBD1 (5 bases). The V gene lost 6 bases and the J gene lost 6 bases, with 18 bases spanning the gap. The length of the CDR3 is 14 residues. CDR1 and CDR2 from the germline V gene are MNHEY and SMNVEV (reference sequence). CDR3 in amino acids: CASSFGHPYGEQYF. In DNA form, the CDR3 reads TGTGCCAGCAGCTTCGGACACCCTTACGGCGAGCAGTACTTC.

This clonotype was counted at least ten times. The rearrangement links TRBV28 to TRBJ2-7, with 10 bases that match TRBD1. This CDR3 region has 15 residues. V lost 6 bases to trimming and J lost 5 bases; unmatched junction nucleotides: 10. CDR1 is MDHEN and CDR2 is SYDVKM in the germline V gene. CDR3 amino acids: CASSPGTGDLDEQYF. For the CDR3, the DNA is TGTGCCAGCAGCCCCGGGACAGGGGACTTGGACGAGCAGTACTTC.

The CDR3 DNA is TGTGCCACCAGCAGAGGGACAGGGGGCATCTATGGCTACACCTTC. This translates into CATSRGTGGIYGYTF. The chain combines TRBV15 with TRBJ1-2, with 11 positions matching TRBD1. This CDR3 has 15 residues. Germline assignment: CDR1 LNHNV and CDR2 YYDKDF (reference sequence). V shed 1 base and J 4 bases; nucleotides not matched to a gene: 2.

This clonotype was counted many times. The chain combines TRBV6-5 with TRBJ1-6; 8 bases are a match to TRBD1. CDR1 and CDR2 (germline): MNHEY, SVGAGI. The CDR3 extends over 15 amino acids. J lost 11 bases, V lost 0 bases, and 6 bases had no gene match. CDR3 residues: CASSYSRGQVTPLHF. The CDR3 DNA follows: TGTGCCAGCAGTTACTCGAGGGGACAGGTCACACCCCTCCACTTT.

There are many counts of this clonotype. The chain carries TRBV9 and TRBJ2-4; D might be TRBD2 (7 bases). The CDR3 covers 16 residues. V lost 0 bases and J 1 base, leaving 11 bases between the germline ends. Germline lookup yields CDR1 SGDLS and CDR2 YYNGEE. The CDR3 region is CASSVEQGGAKNIQYF. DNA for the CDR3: TGTGCCAGCAGCGTAGAACAGGGAGGGGCCAAAAACATTCAGTACTTC.

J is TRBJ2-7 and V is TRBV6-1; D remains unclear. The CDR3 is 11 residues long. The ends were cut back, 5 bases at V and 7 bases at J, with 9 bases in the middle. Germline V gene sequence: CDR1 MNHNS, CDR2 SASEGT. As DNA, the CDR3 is TGTGCCAGCAGTCATGTAGGGGAGCAGTACTTC. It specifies CASSHVGEQYF.

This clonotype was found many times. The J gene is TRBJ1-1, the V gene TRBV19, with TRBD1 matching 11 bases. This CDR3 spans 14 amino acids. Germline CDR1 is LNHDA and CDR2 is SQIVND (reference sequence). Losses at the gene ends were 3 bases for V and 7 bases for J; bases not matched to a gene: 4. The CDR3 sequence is CASSMDRGQGEAFF. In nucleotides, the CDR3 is TGTGCCAGTAGTATGGACAGGGGGCAAGGTGAAGCTTTCTTT.

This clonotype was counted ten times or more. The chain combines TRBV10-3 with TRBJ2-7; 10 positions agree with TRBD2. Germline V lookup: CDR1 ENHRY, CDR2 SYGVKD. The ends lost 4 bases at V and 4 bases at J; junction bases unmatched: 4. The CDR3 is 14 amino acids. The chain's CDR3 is CAISATSGTYEQYF. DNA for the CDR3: TGTGCCATCAGTGCAACTAGCGGGACTTACGAGCAGTACTTC.

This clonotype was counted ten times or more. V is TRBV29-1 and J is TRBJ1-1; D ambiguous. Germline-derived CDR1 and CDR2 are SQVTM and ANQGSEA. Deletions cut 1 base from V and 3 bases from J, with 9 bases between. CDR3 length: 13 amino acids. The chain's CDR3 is CSVEGGFDTEAFF. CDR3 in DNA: TGCAGCGTTGAAGGAGGGTTCGACACTGAAGCTTTCTTT.

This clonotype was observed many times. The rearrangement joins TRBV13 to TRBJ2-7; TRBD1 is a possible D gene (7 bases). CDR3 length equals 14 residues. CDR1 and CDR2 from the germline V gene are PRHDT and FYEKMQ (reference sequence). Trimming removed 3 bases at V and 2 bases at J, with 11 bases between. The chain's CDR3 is CASSFGRGAYEQYF. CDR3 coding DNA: TGTGCCAGCAGCTTCGGCAGGGGGGCCTACGAGCAGTACTTC.

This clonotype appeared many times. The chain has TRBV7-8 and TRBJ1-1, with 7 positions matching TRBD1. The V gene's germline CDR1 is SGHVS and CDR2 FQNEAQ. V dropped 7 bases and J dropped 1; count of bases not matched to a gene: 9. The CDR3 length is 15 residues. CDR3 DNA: TGTGCCAGCAAACTGGGAAGGGACAGGAACACTGAAGCTTTCTTT. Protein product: CASKLGRDRNTEAFF. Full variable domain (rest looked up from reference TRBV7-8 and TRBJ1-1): GAGVSQSPRYKVAKRGQDVALRCDPISGHVSLFWYQQALGQGPEFLTYFQNEAQLDKSGLPSDRFFAERPEGSVSTLKIQRTQQEDSAVYLCASKLGRDRNTEAFFGQGTRLTVV.